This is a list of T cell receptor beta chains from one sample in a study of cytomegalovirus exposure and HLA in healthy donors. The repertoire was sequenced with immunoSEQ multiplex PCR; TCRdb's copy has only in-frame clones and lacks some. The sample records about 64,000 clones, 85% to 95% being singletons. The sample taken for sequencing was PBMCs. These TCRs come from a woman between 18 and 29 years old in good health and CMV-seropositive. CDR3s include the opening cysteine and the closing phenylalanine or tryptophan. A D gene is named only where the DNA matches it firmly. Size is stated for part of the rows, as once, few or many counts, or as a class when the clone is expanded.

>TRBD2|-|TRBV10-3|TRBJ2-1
CASGGGVNEQFF
TGTGCCAGCGGCGGGGGTGTCAATGAGCAGTTCTTC
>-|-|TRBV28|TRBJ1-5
CASTEDQVNNQPQHF
TGTGCCAGCACCGAAGATCAGGTGAACAATCAGCCCCAGCATTTT
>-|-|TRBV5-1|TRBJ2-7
CASSLNWGRGVPLYEQYF
TGCGCCAGCAGCTTAAACTGGGGCAGGGGCGTCCCACTCTACGAGCAGTACTTC
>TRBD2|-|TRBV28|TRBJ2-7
CASGGGTYEQYF
TGTGCCAGCGGGGGGGGGACCTACGAGCAGTACTTC
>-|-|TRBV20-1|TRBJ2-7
CSAGGEYF
TGCAGTGCTGGGGGCGAGTACTTC
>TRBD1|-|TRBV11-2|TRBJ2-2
CASSSTGTGGRELFF
TGTGCCAGCAGCTCCACCGGGACAGGGGGAAGGGAGCTGTTTTTT
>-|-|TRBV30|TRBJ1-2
CAWSSLETTDEWGYTF
TGTGCCTGGAGTAGCTTAGAGACTACCGATGAGTGGGGCTACACCTTC
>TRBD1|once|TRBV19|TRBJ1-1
CASSSTGTGTEAFF
TGTGCCAGTAGTAGTACCGGGACAGGGACTGAAGCTTTCTTT
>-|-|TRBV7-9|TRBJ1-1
CASSRSQVSQSEAFF
TGTGCCAGCAGCCGCAGTCAGGTTAGTCAATCTGAAGCTTTCTTT
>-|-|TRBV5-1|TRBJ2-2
CASSLDYGTGELFF
TGCGCCAGCAGCTTGGACTATGGTACCGGGGAGCTGTTTTTT
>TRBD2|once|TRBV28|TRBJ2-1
CATSSGGPSSYNEQFF
TGTGCCACGAGTAGCGGGGGGCCCTCCTCCTACAATGAGCAGTTCTTC
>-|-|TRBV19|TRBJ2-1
CASSIREFEQFF
TGTGCCAGTAGTATACGGGAGTTTGAGCAGTTCTTC